The sequence of this T cell receptor (beta chain) was determined in a study of beta chain features in type 1 diabetes (dated by TCRdb to 2016 to 2019). In terms of the full investigation: No differences in mean age, gender distribution, total cell number or subset yield were found between patients and healthy donors. Whereas all 28 donors provided naive and central memory subsets, regulatory and stem cell-like memory subsets were isolated from just 8 patients and roughly 8 healthy donors. In the study, TCRB repertoires of sorted circulating CD4+ T cell subsets from recently diagnosed type 1 diabetes patients were compared with those of matched healthy donors. Across all samples, some 100,000,000 sorted cells were examined, and cell number per subset correlated strongly with RNA yield.

The CDR3 measures 16 amino acids from cysteine to phenylalanine. The read is trimmed to its CDR3 DNA, 48 bases read in frame from base 1. CDR1 and CDR2 were assigned from the germline V gene as SGHTA and FQGTGA. V is clipped by 5 bases and J by 7 bases, and the sequence between their germline boundaries is 21 bases long. Each donor gave one peripheral blood draw, averaging roughly 100 mL, which was collected into heparinised tubes. A BD FACSAria II and a panel including CD45RO, CCR7, CD25, CD127, CD95 and CD27 were used to sort naive, central memory, regulatory and stem cell-like memory CD4+ T cells. A purity above 98% was achieved for all sorted populations. Right away, PBMCs were isolated by Lymphoprep density gradient centrifugation and were stained directly, with no culture step. So that batch effects would be minimized, each experiment stained and sorted samples in pairs, pairing one healthy donor with one patient.

In its sample, this clone was seen a few times. Its antigen remains unidentified. Per-base qualities were not stored, and no clone one base away is much larger. Summary of the overall study and its limitations: The naive, central memory and regulatory TCRB repertoires appeared to resemble one another more closely among patients than among healthy donors. Type 1 diabetes patients showed a moderate but significant shortening of TCRB CDR3 length in all four CD4+ subsets. Because cDNA was sequenced instead of genomic DNA, activated cells with high expression could be over-represented, although the groups did not differ in activation or CD3 levels. Because small numbers of individuals were included in the HLA sub-analyses, any influence of HLA type on TCRB rearrangement was left unresolved. PCR may preferentially amplify shorter templates, but because patient and control samples were amplified and corrected together, any resulting skew would affect both groups equally. Fewer insertions and more nucleotide deletions at VDJ recombination sites were observed in patients with type 1 diabetes, implying thymic rearrangement abnormalities.

The entire isolated RNA was reverse transcribed using the High Capacity cDNA Reverse Transcription Kit, and thus expressed TCRB transcripts were sequenced. Deep immunoSEQ sequencing was performed on naive, central memory and regulatory T cell samples, with an average of around 3.5 million total reads per sample. After sorted cells were lysed in RLT buffer, RNA was extracted with DNase-treated RNeasy Micro or Mini kits, with the choice depending on cell number. To prevent cross-contamination, each cell subset was processed individually, whereas patient and healthy donor samples were processed jointly. The immunoSEQ multiplex PCR was used to amplify TCRB sequences from cDNA, generating 87-bp fragments that spanned the CDR3 region. Sequencing of the amplicons was done on the Illumina HiSeq platform. Turning to the authors' computational methods: PCR bias was computationally corrected using synthetic template baselines, reads within Hamming distance 2 were collapsed, and singletons that could not be merged were discarded. Reads were aligned against IMGT so that V, D and J genes, CDR3 length and insertions or deletions at six rearrangement sites could be assigned. Within each subset, clonotype counts were normalized to sorted cell number, and only after that were true diversity and Gini coefficients computed with the tcR R package. Repertoire sharing was quantified using the overlap coefficient calculated on TCRB nucleotide sequences. TCRdb's version of the immuneACCESS table is confined to in-frame rearrangements and falls short of the full clone set. An unresolved V gene accounts for under half of the shortfall where checked; the remainder is of unknown origin. V, J and clone size were drawn from that table, and D and trimming were deduced from the DNA. The sample table shows about 150,000 clones, and about 9.3% are seen once. The ten largest clones represent more than 0.4% of the sample.

The chain links TRBV7-3 with TRBJ2-1; TRBD2 might be the D gene, on 6 matching bases. Sequencing was performed on central memory CD4+ T cells from blood. The TCR was taken from a man under 40 with type 1 diabetes. In nucleotide form, the sequence is TGTGCCAGCAGCCCCCGGGGAGGCGGGCCGGGTAATGAGCAGTTCTTC. This yields the protein CASSPRGGGPGNEQFF.